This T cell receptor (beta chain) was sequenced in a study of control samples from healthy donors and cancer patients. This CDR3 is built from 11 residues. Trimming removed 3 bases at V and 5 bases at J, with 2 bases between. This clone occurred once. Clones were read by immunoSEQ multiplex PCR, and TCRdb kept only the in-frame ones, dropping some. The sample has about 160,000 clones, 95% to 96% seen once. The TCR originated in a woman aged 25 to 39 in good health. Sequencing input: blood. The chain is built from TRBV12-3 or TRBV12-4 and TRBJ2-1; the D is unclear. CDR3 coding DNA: TGTGCCAGCAGTTTCAACAATGAGCAGTTCTTC. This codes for CASSFNNEQFF.